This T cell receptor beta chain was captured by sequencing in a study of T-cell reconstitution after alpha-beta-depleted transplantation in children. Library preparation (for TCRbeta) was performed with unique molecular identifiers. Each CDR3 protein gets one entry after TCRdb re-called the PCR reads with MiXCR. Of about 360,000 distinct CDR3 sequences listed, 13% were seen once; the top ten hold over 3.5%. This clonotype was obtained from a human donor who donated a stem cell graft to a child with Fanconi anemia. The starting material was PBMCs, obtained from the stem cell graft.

For the CDR3, the DNA is TGTGCCAGCAGCCAAGAAGGTCCCCACCTAGCCAATTCACCCCTCCACTTT. This gives the protein CASSQEGPHLANSPLHF. The rearrangement links TRBV4-2 to TRBJ1-6; D gene unclear. Germline V gene data show CDR1 as LGHNA and CDR2 as YNFKEQ. The CDR3 has 17 amino acids. V was shortened by 0 bases and J by 7 bases, with 16 bases between the two germline ends.